Below, 17 T cell receptor beta chains from the same sample are listed, as sequenced in a study of T cell changes during pregnancy in multiple sclerosis. The repertoire was sequenced with immunoSEQ multiplex PCR; TCRdb's copy has only in-frame clones and lacks some. The sample lists some 120,000 clones, 96% seen once, with 0.44% in the top ten. This material consisted of peripheral blood, taken after pregnancy. These receptors were collected from a female donor with multiple sclerosis, enrolled in a pregnancy study.

CDR3 bases: TGTGCCAGCAGCGCGACAGGGAAGGACGAGCAGTACTTC. It translates to CASSATGKDEQYF. The rearrangement joins TRBV9 to TRBJ2-7; TRBD1 agrees at 7 bases. Germline V gene lookup returns CDR1 SGDLS and CDR2 YYNGEE. V shed 3 bases and J 5 bases; nucleotides not matched to a gene: 5. The CDR3 has 13 residues. Full variable domain (remainder filled in from reference TRBV9 and TRBJ2-7): DSGVTQTPKHLITATGQRVTLRCSPRSGDLSVYWYQQSLDQGLQFLIQYYNGEERAKGNILERFSAQQFPDLHSELNLSSLELGDSALYFCASSATGKDEQYFGPGTRLTVT.

The CDR3 sequence is CASSMEGGPSNGYTF. CDR3 DNA sequence: TGTGCCAGTAGTATGGAGGGAGGGCCCTCGAATGGCTACACCTTC. The chain uses TRBV19 and TRBJ1-2; D remains unclear. Germline values: CDR1 LNHDA, CDR2 SQIVND (reference sequence). With 3 bases removed from V and 6 bases from J, the gap between germline ends came to 17 bases. The CDR3 runs 15 residues.

The CDR3 is CASSRHPSYNEQFF. The CDR3 coding sequence is TGTGCCAGCAGCCGACATCCCTCCTACAATGAGCAGTTCTTC. The chain is built from TRBV11-3 and TRBJ2-1; D call uncertain. The CDR3 is made up of 14 amino acids. Trimming cost V 5 bases and J 0 bases, with 8 bases left between them. CDR1 and CDR2 (germline): SGHNT, YENEEA. Using reference TRBV11-3 and TRBJ2-1 for the parts outside the CDR3, the full variable domain is EAGVVQSPRYKIIEKKQPVAFWCNPISGHNTLYWYLQNLGQGPELLIRYENEEAVDDSQLPKDRFSAERLKGVDSTLKIQPAELGDSAVYLCASSRHPSYNEQFFGPGTRLTVL.

This chain connects TRBV7-8 to TRBJ1-3, with 9 bases lining up with TRBD1. This CDR3 comprises 18 residues. J lost 4 bases, V lost 2 bases, and 12 bases had no gene match. Looked up from germline, CDR1 is SGHVS and CDR2 is FQNEAQ. In nucleotides, the CDR3 is TGTGCCAGCAGCTTAAGGGGCTGGGACAGGGAATGGGGAAACACCATATATTTT. This codes for CASSLRGWDREWGNTIYF.

The rearrangement joins TRBV12-5 to TRBJ2-2; 10 bases align to TRBD2. Germline-derived CDR1 and CDR2 are LGHNT and FRNRAP. The ends lost 5 bases at V and 7 bases at J; junction bases unmatched: 7. There are 15 residues in the CDR3. The CDR3 protein is CASGAGTSVLGELFF. CDR3 bases: TGTGCTAGTGGTGCCGGGACTAGCGTACTCGGGGAGCTGTTTTTT.

The CDR3 coding sequence is TGTGCCAGCAGCATGACATCTGGAAACACCATATATTTT. Residues: CASSMTSGNTIYF. The chain uses TRBV7-8 and TRBJ1-3; D gene unclear. Germline CDR1 SGHVS, CDR2 FQNEAQ. CDR3 length: 13 amino acids. Trimming shortened V by 5 bases and J by 1 base, and 6 bases separated the two germline ends.

The J gene is TRBJ2-2, the V gene TRBV28; D not resolved. The CDR3 extends over 12 amino acids. The V end was cut by 5 bases, the J end by 5 bases, with 6 bases between. Germline CDR1 MDHEN, CDR2 SYDVKM. Here the CDR3 reads CASSRSTGELFF. The CDR3 nucleotides read TGTGCCAGCAGTCGTTCGACCGGGGAGCTGTTTTTT.

The genes are TRBV7-8 and TRBJ2-1; TRBD2 matches 10 bases. Per the germline V gene, CDR1 is SGHVS and CDR2 is FQNEAQ. CDR3 length: 15 amino acids. V shed 5 bases and J 5 bases; nucleotides not matched to a gene: 6. CDR3 nucleotide sequence: TGTGCCAGCAGCCTAGGACTAGCGGTAGACAATGAGCAGTTCTTC. This encodes CASSLGLAVDNEQFF.

This chain links TRBV15 with TRBJ2-7; tentative D call: TRBD2 (6 bases). The germline gives CDR1 LNHNV, CDR2 YYDKDF (reference sequence). The CDR3 length is 13 residues. V was cut by 1 base and J by 3 bases, with 7 bases left in between. The CDR3 reads CATSRGRGYEQYF. Written as DNA, the CDR3 is TGTGCCACCAGCAGAGGGCGGGGCTACGAGCAGTACTTC.

V and J are TRBV19 and TRBJ2-7, with 9 bases that match TRBD1. The CDR3 has 14 amino acids. Trimming removed 6 bases from V and 4 bases from J; junction bases left unmatched: 7. The germline CDR1 and CDR2 sequences are LNHDA and SQIVND (reference sequence). The CDR3 region has the DNA TGTGCCAGTAGCCTTACAGGGGGCGCGTACGAGCAGTACTTC. Translated, it gives CASSLTGGAYEQYF.

The chain employs TRBV7-9 and TRBJ2-7; the match to TRBD1 covers 9 bases. The V gene's germline CDR1 is SEHNR and CDR2 FQNEAQ (reference sequence). Trimming cost V 5 bases and J 0 bases; bases outside gene matches: 5. The CDR3 runs 15 residues. In DNA form, the CDR3 reads TGTGCCAGCAGCCCAGGACAGGGGAGCTCCTACGAGCAGTACTTC. It yields the protein CASSPGQGSSYEQYF.

V usage is TRBV28 and J usage is TRBJ1-5; D not resolved. The length of the CDR3 is 16 residues. Germline V CDR1 and CDR2: MDHEN, SYDVKM. Deletions cut 4 bases from V and 0 bases from J, with 13 bases between. Here the CDR3 reads CASSSLHRDSNQPQHF. DNA for the CDR3: TGTGCCAGCAGTTCTCTCCATAGAGATAGCAATCAGCCCCAGCATTTT.

V usage is TRBV10-3 and J usage is TRBJ2-6; weak D call: TRBD2 (6 bases). V dropped 10 bases and J dropped 0 bases, with 19 bases sitting between them. The V gene's germline CDR1 is ENHRY and CDR2 SYGVKD. CDR3 length: 17 residues. CDR3 nucleotides: TGTGCCAACGCTAGGGAGGTTGGTCTCTCTGGGGCCAACGTCCTGACTTTC. Translated, it gives CANAREVGLSGANVLTF.

The chain uses TRBV6-6 and TRBJ2-3; TRBD2 aligns across 14 bases. The germline V gene has CDR1 MNHNY and CDR2 SVGAGI (reference sequence). V lost 7 bases to trimming and J lost 6 bases; unmatched junction nucleotides: 3. The CDR3 sequence is 14 residues long. The CDR3, as DNA: TGTGCCAGCATGACTAGCGGGAGGGTTGATACGCAGTATTTT. Translating it yields CASMTSGRVDTQYF.

The V and J genes are TRBV6-5 and TRBJ2-1; 9 bases fit TRBD2. The CDR3 runs 14 residues. Germline V gives CDR1 MNHEY, CDR2 SVGAGI. V trimming: 4 bases; J trimming: 7 bases; junction bases outside the gene matches: 5. CDR3 in amino acids: CASSLAGVLNEQFF. CDR3 in DNA: TGTGCCAGCAGTTTAGCGGGAGTTCTAAATGAGCAGTTCTTC.

This rearrangement joins TRBV5-4 to TRBJ2-2; D gene unclear. CDR3 length: 14 residues. Germline CDR1 SGHNT, CDR2 YYREEE (reference sequence). Trimming took off 0 bases at V and 1 base at J, with 4 bases between the two ends. CDR3 nucleotides: TGTGCCAGCAGCTTGGAACAGAACACCGGGGAGCTGTTTTTT. As protein: CASSLEQNTGELFF.

The V gene is TRBV18, the J gene TRBJ2-3; perhaps TRBD2 as D (7 bases). The CDR3 is 17 residues long. The V gene lost 2 bases and the J gene lost 4 bases, with 19 bases spanning the gap. Germline V CDR1 and CDR2: KGHSH, LQKENI. CDR3 bases: TGTGCCAGCTCACCAGGTTCGGGGGGCGTTTTAGCAGATACGCAGTATTTT. This gives the protein CASSPGSGGVLADTQYF.